These 21 T cell receptor beta chains share one sample of origin, sequenced in a study of identical twins. One entry per CDR3 protein results from TCRdb running MiXCR on the 5' RACE reads. Of 1.5 million or so distinct CDR3 sequences listed, less than 35% are singletons. The sequenced sample consisted of cord blood. These TCRs come from a newborn girl in good health.

The chain is built from TRBV28 and TRBJ1-4; D not resolved. Trimming removed 3 bases at V and 3 bases at J, with 11 bases between. Germline V gives CDR1 MDHEN, CDR2 SYDVKM. CDR3 length: 15 residues. The CDR3 reads CASSFSIRSNEKLFF. Here the CDR3 DNA reads TGTGCCAGCAGTTTTTCTATCAGGTCTAATGAAAAACTGTTTTTT.

This clonotype was seen at least ten times. The chain carries TRBV11-2 and TRBJ2-7, with a possible D match to TRBD1 (6 bases). Per germline, CDR1 SGHAT and CDR2 FQNNGV. The V end was cut by 0 bases, the J end by 5 bases, with 8 bases between. This CDR3 contains 13 residues. CDR3 in DNA: TGTGCCAGCAGCTTAGACCGGGACAACGAGCAGTACTTC. Encoded protein: CASSLDRDNEQYF.

The chain employs TRBV6-6 and TRBJ2-7; a possible D gene is TRBD1 (5 bases). The germline V gene encodes CDR1 MNHNY and CDR2 SVGAGI (reference sequence). V lost 8 bases, J lost 3 bases, and 17 bases lay in between. The CDR3 is 14 amino acids. CDR3 amino acids: CASLGAIGDYEQYF. The CDR3 DNA follows: TGTGCCAGCTTAGGGGCTATCGGCGACTACGAGCAGTACTTC.

The table lists this clonotype with many counts. This sequence joins TRBV10-3 and TRBJ2-1; no firm D call. V lost 3 bases and J lost 9, with 21 bases in between. From germline, CDR1 is ENHRY and CDR2 SYGVKD. CDR3 size: 16 residues. CDR3 residues: CAISEVNGFASSEQFF. The CDR3 DNA reads as TGTGCCATCAGTGAAGTAAACGGGTTTGCTTCTAGTGAGCAGTTCTTC.

The genes are TRBV20-1 and TRBJ1-2, with D uncertain. V was pared by 5 bases and J by 7 bases, with 14 bases between. This CDR3 spans 12 amino acids. Germline lookup yields CDR1 DFQATT and CDR2 SNEGSKA (reference sequence). The CDR3 DNA reads as TGCAGTGCTCCCCCGGGGAATTCTGGCTACACCTTC. This sequence encodes CSAPPGNSGYTF.

This clonotype was seen ten or more times. The CDR3 region is CASSRQGEAFF. The CDR3 DNA sequence: TGTGCCAGCAGCCGACAGGGGGAAGCTTTCTTT. V and J are TRBV4-2 and TRBJ1-1, with TRBD1 identical over 8 bases. The junction had 0 bases not matched to a gene; V was cut back by 4 bases and J by 8 bases. Germline values: CDR1 LGHNA, CDR2 YNFKEQ. The CDR3 consists of 11 residues.

This clonotype was seen only a few times. The rearrangement links TRBV6-1 to TRBJ2-5, with TRBD1 matching over 10 bases. The CDR3 extends over 15 amino acids. Trimming took 5 bases from V and 5 from J; bases not matched to a gene: 8. CDR1 is MNHNS, CDR2 SASEGT, per germline. The CDR3 here is CASSQDRGPVETQYF. In nucleotides, the CDR3 is TGTGCCAGCAGTCAAGACAGGGGGCCAGTGGAGACCCAGTACTTC.

This chain's CDR3 is CASTGTSGVQDNEQYF. The CDR3 DNA follows: TGTGCCAGCACAGGGACTAGCGGGGTTCAGGACAATGAGCAGTACTTC. The chain is built from TRBV5-6 and TRBJ2-7, with TRBD2 matching 13 bases. V lost 6 bases to trimming and J lost 7 bases; unmatched junction nucleotides: 13. CDR1 and CDR2 from the germline V gene are SGHDT and YYEEEE. The CDR3 is 16 residues long.

The rearrangement links TRBV20-1 to TRBJ1-4, with no clear D. Germline assignment: CDR1 DFQATT and CDR2 SNEGSKA (reference sequence). V lost 6 bases and J 0 bases, leaving 11 bases between the germline ends. The CDR3 extends over 14 amino acids. Here the CDR3 DNA reads TGCAGTGCCACCTCACAGACAACTAATGAAAAACTGTTTTTT. This sequence encodes CSATSQTTNEKLFF.

Ten or more counts support this clonotype. The chain carries TRBV14 and TRBJ2-3, with D hard to call. V was cut by 4 bases and J by 0 bases, with 5 bases left in between. CDR3 length equals 13 residues. CDR1 and CDR2 from the germline V gene are SGHDN and FVKESK. The CDR3 DNA sequence: TGTGCCAGCAGCCGCTATAGCACAGATACGCAGTATTTT. Amino acid sequence: CASSRYSTDTQYF.

The V and J genes are TRBV2 and TRBJ1-4; no clear D gene. The CDR3 length is 16 residues. V dropped 4 bases and J dropped 0 bases, with 12 bases sitting between them. Germline V gives CDR1 SNHLY, CDR2 FYNNEI. The CDR3 spells CASSGQKDATNEKLFF. As DNA, the CDR3 is TGTGCCAGCAGTGGGCAGAAGGATGCAACTAATGAAAAACTGTTTTTT.

V is TRBV7-9 and J is TRBJ1-4; 10 positions agree with TRBD1. The trim removed 1 base at V and 7 bases at J, leaving 6 bases unmatched. CDR1 is SEHNR and CDR2 is FQNEAQ in the germline V gene (reference sequence). CDR3 length: 16 residues. CDR3 sequence reads: CASSLVPRDRGEKLFF. The CDR3 region has the DNA TGTGCCAGCAGCTTAGTCCCCCGGGACAGGGGTGAAAAACTGTTTTTT.

Note on this clonotype: One end of the junction varies from germline; a read error may be responsible. The V and J genes are TRBV12-3 or TRBV12-4 and TRBJ2-3; possibly TRBD2 for D (6 bases). The CDR3 consists of 16 residues. CDR3 DNA: TGTGCCAGCAGTTTGTTCCGACTAGTGGGAGCTGATACGGAGTATTTT. Translating it yields CASSLFRLVGADTEYF.

The chain combines TRBV5-1 with TRBJ2-3; TRBD2 aligns across 9 bases. Germline V gene data show CDR1 as SGHRS and CDR2 as YFSETQ. The ends lost 4 bases at V and 6 bases at J; junction bases unmatched: 9. The CDR3 has 15 amino acids. The CDR3 here is CASSLSGGQGDTQYF. CDR3 sequence (DNA): TGCGCCAGCAGCCTTAGCGGGGGCCAAGGGGATACGCAGTATTTT.

The chain carries TRBV6-1 and TRBJ1-1; a weak D match, TRBD1 (5 bases). Germline V gene data show CDR1 as MNHNS and CDR2 as SASEGT. V was clipped by 4 bases and J by 8 bases, with 17 bases between them. The CDR3 extends over 14 amino acids. CDR3 nucleotide sequence: TGTGCCAGCAGTGGGGGGGGGAGTGGCCTAGAAGCTTTCTTT. Protein: CASSGGGSGLEAFF.

The CDR3 DNA follows: TGTGCCAGCATCTCGGTTCGGGGTGAGCAGTACTTC. Translated, it gives CASISVRGEQYF. This sequence joins TRBV25-1 and TRBJ2-7; TRBD2 is a possible D gene (5 bases). With 7 bases removed from V and 7 bases from J, the gap between germline ends came to 14 bases. Germline CDR1 reads MGHDK; CDR2 reads SYGVNS. The CDR3 length is 12 residues.

This clonotype appeared a few times. This chain links TRBV5-1 with TRBJ2-4; 10 bases match TRBD2. V shed 4 bases, J shed 3 bases, and the junction held 10 bases outside the gene matches. Per the germline V gene, CDR1 is SGHRS and CDR2 is YFSETQ. The CDR3 consists of 17 residues. The CDR3 nucleotides are TGCGCCAGCAGCCCCCGGCTAGCGGGAGTTGACAAAAACATTCAGTACTTC. Encoded protein: CASSPRLAGVDKNIQYF.

The chain carries TRBV7-9 and TRBJ1-1, with 7 bases identical to TRBD1. J gave up 4 bases and V 5 bases, and 4 bases lay outside the gene matches. This CDR3 contains 13 residues. Germline-derived CDR1 and CDR2 are SEHNR and FQNEAQ (reference sequence). Here the CDR3 reads CASSGQAGTEAFF. CDR3 in DNA: TGTGCCAGCAGCGGACAGGCGGGCACTGAAGCTTTCTTT.

This clonotype has only a few counts. The CDR3 here is CSAISAQPNYTDTQYF. DNA for the CDR3: TGCAGTGCTATATCGGCCCAACCCAATTACACAGATACGCAGTATTTT. The gene calls are TRBV20-1 and TRBJ2-3, with D unresolved. There are 16 residues in the CDR3. Germline loops: CDR1 DFQATT, CDR2 SNEGSKA (reference sequence). V dropped 4 bases and J dropped 2 bases, with 19 bases sitting between them.

Concerning this clonotype itself: The junction and the germline gene differ at one end; a read error may be behind it. This chain links TRBV5-1 with TRBJ1-6; 7 nucleotides agree with TRBD1. Germline values: CDR1 SGHRS, CDR2 YFSETQ. The CDR3 has 14 residues. The CDR3 loop is CASSLSQGDSPPHF. CDR3 nucleotides: TGCGCCAGCAGCTTGTCCCAGGGGGATTCACCCCCCCACTTT.

This clonotype was seen only a few times. The chain is built from TRBV6-5 and TRBJ2-1; no clear D. This CDR3 contains 14 residues. V was pared by 2 bases and J by 5 bases, with 10 bases between. Germline V CDR1 and CDR2: MNHEY, SVGAGI. CDR3 sequence (DNA): TGTGCCAGCAGTTACCCCGGAAGTAACAATGAGCAGTTCTTC. It encodes CASSYPGSNNEQFF.